This T cell receptor (beta chain) was documented in a study of blood T cells in healthy people across ages. The study, taken as a whole, reports: Both naive CD4+ cell counts and diversity were greater in long-lived donors than in aged donors. Bulk PBMC profiling left naive and antigen-experienced comparisons inconclusive.

Of note for this clonotype: What it binds is unknown.

Germline V gene sequence: CDR1 SGHTA, CDR2 FQGNSA. V shed 11 bases and J 5 bases; nucleotides not matched to a gene: 7. This CDR3 region has 12 residues. Next came a second PCR, run for about 6 to 12 cycles, which used a sample-barcoded 5' primer along with a J-beta primer mix. MiXCR, run by TCRdb on the 5' RACE reads, gives a single entry per CDR3 protein. Of hundreds of thousands of distinct CDR3 sequences in the sample, around 54% were seen once. The sequencing sample was made of blood. The genes are TRBV7-2 and TRBJ2-5; 8 bases agree with TRBD2. This TCR came from a man aged 55 to 70 in good health. CDR3 region: CASGGRWETQYF. Written as DNA, the CDR3 is TGTGCCTCGGGGGGGCGGTGGGAGACCCAGTACTTC.